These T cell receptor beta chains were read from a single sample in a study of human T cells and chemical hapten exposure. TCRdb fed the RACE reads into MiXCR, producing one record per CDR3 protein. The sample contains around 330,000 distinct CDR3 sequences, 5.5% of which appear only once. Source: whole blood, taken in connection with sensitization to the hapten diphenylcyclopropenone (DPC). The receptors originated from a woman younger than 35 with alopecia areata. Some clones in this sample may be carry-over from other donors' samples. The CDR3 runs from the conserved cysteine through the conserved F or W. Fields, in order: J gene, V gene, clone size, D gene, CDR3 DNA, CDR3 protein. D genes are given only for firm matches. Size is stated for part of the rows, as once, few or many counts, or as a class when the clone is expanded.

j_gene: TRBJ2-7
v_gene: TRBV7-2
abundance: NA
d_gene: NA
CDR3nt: TGTGCCAGCAGCCCACAGGGTAACATCCCCTCCTTT
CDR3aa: CASSPQGNIPSF

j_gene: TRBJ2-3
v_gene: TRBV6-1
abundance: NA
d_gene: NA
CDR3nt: TGTGCCAGCAGTGAAGAAGAGGGCGGCACAGATACGCAGTATTTT
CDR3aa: CASSEEEGGTDTQYF

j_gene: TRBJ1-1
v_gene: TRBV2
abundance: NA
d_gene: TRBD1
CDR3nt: TGTGCCAGCTTACCAGGCGGGACAGGGGGAACTGAAGCTTTCTTT
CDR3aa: CASLPGGTGGTEAFF

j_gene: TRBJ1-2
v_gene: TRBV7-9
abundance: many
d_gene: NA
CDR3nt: TGTGCCAGCAGCTTAATTGCGCACTATGGCTACACCTTC
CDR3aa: CASSLIAHYGYTF

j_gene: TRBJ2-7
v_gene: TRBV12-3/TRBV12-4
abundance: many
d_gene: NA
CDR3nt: TGTGCCAGCAGTTTAGGTTTGGGCGGCTACGAGCAGTACTTC
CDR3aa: CASSLGLGGYEQYF

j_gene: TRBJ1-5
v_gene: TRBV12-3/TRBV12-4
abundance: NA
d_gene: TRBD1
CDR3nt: TGTGCCAGCAGTAAGAGAACCGGGACAGTCTATAGCAATCAGCCCCAGCATTTT
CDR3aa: CASSKRTGTVYSNQPQHF

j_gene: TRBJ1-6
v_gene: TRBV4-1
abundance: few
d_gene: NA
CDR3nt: TGCGCCAGCAGCCAAAAACAGGGAGCCAATTCACCCCTCCACTTT
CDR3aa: CASSQKQGANSPLHF

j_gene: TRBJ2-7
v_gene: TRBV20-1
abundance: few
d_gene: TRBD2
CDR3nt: TGCAGCGTTTATTTAGCGGGGAGCGGCGAGCAGTACTTC
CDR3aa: CSVYLAGSGEQYF

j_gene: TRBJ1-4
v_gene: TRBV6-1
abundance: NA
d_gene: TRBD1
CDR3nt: TGTGCCAGCAGTGACGGGACAGGAAATGAAAAACTGTTTTTT
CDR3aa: CASSDGTGNEKLFF

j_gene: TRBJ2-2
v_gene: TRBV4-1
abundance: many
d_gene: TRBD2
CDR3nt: TGCGCCAGCAGCCCCCTAGGGAGGGGCGACACCGGGGAGCTGTTTTTT
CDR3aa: CASSPLGRGDTGELFF

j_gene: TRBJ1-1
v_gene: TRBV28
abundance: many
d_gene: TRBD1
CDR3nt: TGTGCCAGCAGTTTTGATAAGTCGACAGGGAGAAAAACTGAAGCTTTCTTT
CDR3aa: CASSFDKSTGRKTEAFF

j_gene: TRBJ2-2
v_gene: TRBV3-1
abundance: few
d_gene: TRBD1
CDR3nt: TGTGCCAGCCACTCCGGGACAGCCTCGAACACCGGGGAGCTGTTTTTT
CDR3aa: CASHSGTASNTGELFF

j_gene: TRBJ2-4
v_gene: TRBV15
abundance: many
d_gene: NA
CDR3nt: TGTGCCACCAGCAGAGATCTTTCTTACAGCAAAAACATTCAGTACTTC
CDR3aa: CATSRDLSYSKNIQYF

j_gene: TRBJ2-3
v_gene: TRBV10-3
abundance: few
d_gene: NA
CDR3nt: TGTGCCATCAGTTTCCGCCGGGACTCGAACACAGATACGCAGTATTTT
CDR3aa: CAISFRRDSNTDTQYF

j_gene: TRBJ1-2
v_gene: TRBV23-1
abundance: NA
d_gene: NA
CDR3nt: TGCGCCAGCAGTAAAGGGAACAGGCAATATAACTATGGCTACACCTTC
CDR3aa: CASSKGNRQYNYGYTF

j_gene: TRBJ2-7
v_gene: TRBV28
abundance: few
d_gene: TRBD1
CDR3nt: TGTGCCAGCAGCCCTTCACAGGGGGTAGGCTCCTACGAGCAGTACTTC
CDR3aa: CASSPSQGVGSYEQYF

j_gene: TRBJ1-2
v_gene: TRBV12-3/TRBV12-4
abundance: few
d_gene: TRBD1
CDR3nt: TGTGCCAGCAGACCGGGACAGGGGCCCAGCTATGGCTACACCTTC
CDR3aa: CASRPGQGPSYGYTF

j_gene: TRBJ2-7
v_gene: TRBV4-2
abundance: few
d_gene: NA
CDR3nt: TGTGCCAGCAGCCAAGAACCACAGGGTCCCTACGAGCAGTACTTC
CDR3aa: CASSQEPQGPYEQYF

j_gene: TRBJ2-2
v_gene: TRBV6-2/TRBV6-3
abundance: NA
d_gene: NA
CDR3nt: TGTGCCAGCATAGGACTCAACACCGGGGAGCTGTTTTTT
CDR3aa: CASIGLNTGELFF

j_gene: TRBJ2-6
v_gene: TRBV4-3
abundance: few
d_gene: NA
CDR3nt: TGCGCCAGCAGCCAATTCCGTGCCAGGGAGGACTCTGGGGCCAACGTCCTGACTTTC
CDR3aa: CASSQFRAREDSGANVLTF

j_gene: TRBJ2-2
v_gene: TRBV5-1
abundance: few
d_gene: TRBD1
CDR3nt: TGCGCCAGCAGCCCGGACAGGGAAACCGGGGAGCTGTTTTTT
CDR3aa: CASSPDRETGELFF

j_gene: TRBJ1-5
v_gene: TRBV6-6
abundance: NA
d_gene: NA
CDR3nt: TGTGCCAGCAGGGAGGGATCGGGGAGCACTCAGCCCCAGCATTTT
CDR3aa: CASREGSGSTQPQHF

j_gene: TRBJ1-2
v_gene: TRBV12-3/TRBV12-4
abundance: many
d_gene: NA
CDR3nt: TGTGCCAGCAGTACCAGAACCCGGACGGGGGATAACTATGGCTACACCTTC
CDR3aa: CASSTRTRTGDNYGYTF

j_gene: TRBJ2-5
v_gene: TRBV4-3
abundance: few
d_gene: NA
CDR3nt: TGCGCCAGCAGCCAAGTCCTAGGCCGCCAAGAGACCCAGTACTTC
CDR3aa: CASSQVLGRQETQYF

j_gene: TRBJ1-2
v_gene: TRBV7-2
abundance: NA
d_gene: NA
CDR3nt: TGTGCCAGCAGCCCAGGAGGATTCATCTATGGCTACACCTTC
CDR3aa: CASSPGGFIYGYTF

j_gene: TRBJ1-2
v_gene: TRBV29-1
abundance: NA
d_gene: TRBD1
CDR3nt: TGCAGCGCTCGGACAGGGCAGGGCGGTGGCTACACCTTC
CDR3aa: CSARTGQGGGYTF

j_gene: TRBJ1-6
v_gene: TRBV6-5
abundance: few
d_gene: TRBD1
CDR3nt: TGTGCCAGCAGTTACGGACAGGGGGCTTTCTCACCCCTCCACTTT
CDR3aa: CASSYGQGAFSPLHF

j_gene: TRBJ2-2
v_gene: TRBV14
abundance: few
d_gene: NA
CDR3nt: TGTGCCAGCAGCCAGATGAGACGGACGAACACCGGGGAGCTGTTTTTT
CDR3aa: CASSQMRRTNTGELFF

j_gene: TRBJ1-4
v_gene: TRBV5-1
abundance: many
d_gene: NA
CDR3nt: TGCGCCAGCAGCTTACGGGACGTACAAAATGAAAAACTGTTTTTT
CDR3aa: CASSLRDVQNEKLFF

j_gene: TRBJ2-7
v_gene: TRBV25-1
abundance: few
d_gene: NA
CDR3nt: TGTGCCAGCAGTGGTCGGGTTTGGGCTACTCAGTGGTACGAGCAGTACTTC
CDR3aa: CASSGRVWATQWYEQYF

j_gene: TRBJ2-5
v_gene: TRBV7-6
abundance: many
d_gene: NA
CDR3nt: TGTGCCAGCAGCTTAAGTCCAGTCTCCCAAGAGACCCAGTACTTC
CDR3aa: CASSLSPVSQETQYF

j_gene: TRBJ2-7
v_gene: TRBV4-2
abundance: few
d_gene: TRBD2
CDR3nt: TGTGCCAGCAGCCGAGGTCCGACTAGCGGGGGGGCCTACGAGCAGTACTTC
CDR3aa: CASSRGPTSGGAYEQYF

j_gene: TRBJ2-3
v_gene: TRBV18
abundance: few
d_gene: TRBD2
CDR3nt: TGTGCCAGCTCACCGCAGACTAGCAGGGCCACAGATACGCAGTATTTT
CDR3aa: CASSPQTSRATDTQYF

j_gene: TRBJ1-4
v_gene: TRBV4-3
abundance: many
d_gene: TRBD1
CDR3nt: TGCGCCAGCAGCCAGGGACCGGGACAGTCCGCAACTAATGAAAAACTGTTTTTT
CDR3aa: CASSQGPGQSATNEKLFF

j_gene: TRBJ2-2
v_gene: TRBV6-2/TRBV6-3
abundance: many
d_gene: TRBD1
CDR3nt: TGTGCCAGCAGTTCGAGGGGGCAGGGCACCGGGGAGCTGTTTTTT
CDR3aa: CASSSRGQGTGELFF

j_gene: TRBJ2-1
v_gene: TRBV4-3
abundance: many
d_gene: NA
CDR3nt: TGCGCCAGCAGCCAAGTACAGGGCACCTACAATGAGCAGTTCTTC
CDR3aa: CASSQVQGTYNEQFF

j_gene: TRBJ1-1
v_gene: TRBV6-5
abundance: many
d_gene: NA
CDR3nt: TGTGCCAGCAGCCGGGAAGGCACTGAAGCTTTCTTT
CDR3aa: CASSREGTEAFF

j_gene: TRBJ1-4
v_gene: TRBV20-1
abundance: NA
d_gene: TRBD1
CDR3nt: TGCAGTGCTGCTCGACAGGGAAGTAATGAAAAACTGTTTTTT
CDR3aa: CSAARQGSNEKLFF

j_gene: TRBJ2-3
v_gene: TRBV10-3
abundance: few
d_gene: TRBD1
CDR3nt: TGTGCCATATCCGGGACAGGGAAGATCGGTTCGGATACGCAGTATTTT
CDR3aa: CAISGTGKIGSDTQYF

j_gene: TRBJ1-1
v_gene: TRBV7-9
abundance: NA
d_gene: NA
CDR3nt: TGTGCCAGCAGCTCCGAGGGCCTCATGAACACTGAAGCTTTCTTT
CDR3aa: CASSSEGLMNTEAFF

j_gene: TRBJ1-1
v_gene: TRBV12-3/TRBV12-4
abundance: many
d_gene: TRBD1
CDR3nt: TGTGCCAGCAGTCCCGGGACAGGGTCTGAAGCTTTCTTT
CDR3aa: CASSPGTGSEAFF

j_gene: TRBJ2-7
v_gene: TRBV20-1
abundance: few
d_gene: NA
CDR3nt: TGCAGTGCTAGTCCAGGCGGCAGGGGCCCTTACGAGCAGTACTTC
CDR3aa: CSASPGGRGPYEQYF

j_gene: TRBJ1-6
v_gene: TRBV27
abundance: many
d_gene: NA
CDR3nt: TGTGCCAGCAGTTTATACAGGGAATTTGCACCCCTCCACTTT
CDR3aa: CASSLYREFAPLHF

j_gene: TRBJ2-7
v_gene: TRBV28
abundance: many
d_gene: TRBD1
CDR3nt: TGTGCCAGCAGTGGGACAGGGGGCGCGAAAAGGGAGCAGTACTTC
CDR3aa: CASSGTGGAKREQYF

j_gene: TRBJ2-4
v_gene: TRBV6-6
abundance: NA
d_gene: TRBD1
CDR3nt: TGTGCCAGCGGCAGCTTCGACAGGGCAAACATTCAGTACTTC
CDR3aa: CASGSFDRANIQYF

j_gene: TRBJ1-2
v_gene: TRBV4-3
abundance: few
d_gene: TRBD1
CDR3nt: TGCGCCAGCAGCCAAGAGGAAACTGACAGGGTGCAGGATGGCTACACCTTC
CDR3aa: CASSQEETDRVQDGYTF

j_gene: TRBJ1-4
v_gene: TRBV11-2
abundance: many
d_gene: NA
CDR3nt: TGTGCCAGCAGCCGATTGGACACCCGGCAGGAAAAACTGTTTTTT
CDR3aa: CASSRLDTRQEKLFF

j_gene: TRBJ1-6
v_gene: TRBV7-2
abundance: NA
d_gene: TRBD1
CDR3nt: TGTGCCAGCAGATACCTTCGAGGGACAGGGGGCCAAAATTCACCCCTCCACTTT
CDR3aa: CASRYLRGTGGQNSPLHF

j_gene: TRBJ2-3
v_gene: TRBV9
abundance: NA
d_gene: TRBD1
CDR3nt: TGTGCCAGCAGCGTAGCTAGCACAGGGGGCACAGATACGCAGTATTTT
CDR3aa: CASSVASTGGTDTQYF

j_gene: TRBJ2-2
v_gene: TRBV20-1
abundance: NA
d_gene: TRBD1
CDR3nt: TGCAGTGCTCCCAGGGGGCATCCGGACACCGGGGAGCTGTTTTTT
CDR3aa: CSAPRGHPDTGELFF

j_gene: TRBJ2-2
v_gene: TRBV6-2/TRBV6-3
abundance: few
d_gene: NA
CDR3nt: TGTGCCAGCAGCCTTCGTGTTCACACCGGGGAGCTGTTTTTT
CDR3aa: CASSLRVHTGELFF